The 15 T cell receptor beta chains presented below share a single source sample, sequenced in a study of OX40 agonist ivuxolimab in advanced cancers. Generated by immunoSEQ multiplex PCR, the TCRdb table keeps only in-frame clones and is missing some. The table records 65,000 to 95,000 clones, about 92% of them present only once. The sequenced sample was CD4+ or CD8+ T cells sorted from blood, obtained in a trial of the OX40 agonist ivuxolimab. The receptors originated from an adult with an advanced solid tumor such as melanoma, head and neck, liver or kidney cancer.

The chain has TRBV7-3 and TRBJ2-5, with 8 bases aligning to TRBD2. The length of the CDR3 is 15 residues. Germline CDR1 SGHTA, CDR2 FQGTGA. The ends lost 2 bases at V and 1 base at J; junction bases unmatched: 3. The chain's CDR3 is CASSLGGRTQETQYF. The CDR3 nucleotides read TGTGCCAGCAGCTTAGGCGGGAGGACCCAAGAGACCCAGTACTTC.

The chain links TRBV10-1 to TRBJ2-2, with D maybe TRBD2 (5 bases). Trimming stripped 2 bases from V and 6 bases from J, with 7 bases between. Germline V gives CDR1 WNHNN, CDR2 SYGVQD (reference sequence). The CDR3 spans 13 residues. This CDR3 reads CASSERRAGELFF. The CDR3 DNA is TGCGCCAGCAGTGAGAGGCGGGCCGGGGAGCTGTTTTTT.

The J gene is TRBJ1-3, the V gene TRBV11-2, with a weak D call TRBD1 (5 bases). CDR3 size: 15 residues. The germline CDR1 and CDR2 sequences are SGHAT and FQNNGV. V lost 2 bases and J 4 bases, leaving 12 bases between the germline ends. The CDR3 region has the DNA TGTGCCAGCAGCTTACGTGGGGGTGCGGGAAACACCATATATTTT. Translating gives CASSLRGGAGNTIYF. The variable domain in full, with the rest retrieved from reference TRBV11-2 and TRBJ1-3, is EAGVAQSPRYKIIEKRQSVAFWCNPISGHATLYWYQQILGQGPKLLIQFQNNGVVDDSQLPKDRFSAERLKGVDSTLKIQPAKLEDSAVYLCASSLRGGAGNTIYFGEGSWLTVV.

V is TRBV7-7 and J is TRBJ2-5; TRBD2 might be the D (5 bases). The CDR3 has 12 amino acids. V lost 5 bases and J lost 5, with 9 bases in between. Looked up from germline, CDR1 is SSHAT and CDR2 is FNYEAQ (reference sequence). The CDR3, as DNA: TGTGCCAGCAGCCGACTAATGGAGACCCAGTACTTC. Its translation is CASSRLMETQYF.

J is TRBJ2-7 and V is TRBV7-2, with D uncertain. V lost 5 bases and J 3 bases, leaving 8 bases between the germline ends. Germline CDR1 and CDR2: SGHTA and FQGNSA. The CDR3 spans 12 residues. This CDR3 reads CASSPPDYEQYF. CDR3 in DNA: TGTGCCAGCAGCCCTCCGGACTACGAGCAGTACTTC.

This chain joins TRBV27 and TRBJ2-3; 10 positions match TRBD2. From germline, CDR1 is MNHEY and CDR2 SMNVEV (reference sequence). This CDR3 is built from 14 residues. The V gene end was trimmed by 7 bases and the J gene end by 6 bases; junction bases not matched to a gene: 7. This CDR3 is CASTLSGGGDTQYF. The CDR3 DNA sequence: TGTGCCAGCACCCTGAGCGGGGGGGGCGATACGCAGTATTTT.

The V call is TRBV4-1, the J call TRBJ1-5, with no clear D. The CDR3 runs to 13 residues. Germline CDR1 reads MGHRA; CDR2 reads YSYEKL. Trimming pared 2 bases from V and 7 bases from J, leaving 9 bases between. The DNA for the CDR3 is TGCGCCAGCAGCCAACACGTCGGCCAGCCCCAGCATTTT. Its translation: CASSQHVGQPQHF.

This chain links TRBV11-2 with TRBJ2-7; 9 bases map to TRBD2. CDR1 SGHAT and CDR2 FQNNGV come from the germline V gene. The CDR3 has 17 amino acids. V shed 0 bases, J shed 3 bases, and the junction held 9 bases outside the gene matches. CDR3 in DNA: TGTGCCAGCAGCTTAGATAACGGTAGCGGGGGTAACTACGAGCAGTACTTC. It yields the protein CASSLDNGSGGNYEQYF.

This clone was observed a single time. The V and J genes are TRBV7-9 and TRBJ1-4; D is uncertain. The CDR3 has 15 residues. Germline V gene sequence: CDR1 SEHNR, CDR2 FQNEAQ (reference sequence). Between the trimmed V and J ends, which lost 5 bases and 7 bases, there was a span of 17 bases. The DNA for the CDR3 is TGTGCCAGCAGCCCGCCGCTTAGGTTAAGTGAAAAACTGTTTTTT. Its protein product is CASSPPLRLSEKLFF.

This sequence joins TRBV6-6 and TRBJ1-1, with 7 bases lining up with TRBD1. V gave up 8 bases and J gave up 1 base; unmatched junction bases: 4. The CDR3 length is 13 residues. Germline lookup yields CDR1 MNHNY and CDR2 SVGAGI (reference sequence). The CDR3 sequence is CASQRQGNTEAFF. The CDR3 region has the DNA TGTGCCAGCCAAAGACAGGGGAACACTGAAGCTTTCTTT.

This chain connects TRBV28 to TRBJ1-4, with 10 positions matching TRBD1. J lost 7 bases, V lost 0 bases, and 8 bases had no gene match. This CDR3 is 17 amino acids long. Germline lookup yields CDR1 MDHEN and CDR2 SYDVKM. CDR3 region: CASSLWGGTGVLEKLFF. The CDR3 DNA follows: TGTGCCAGCAGTTTATGGGGGGGGACAGGGGTGCTTGAAAAACTGTTTTTT.

The chain combines TRBV5-1 with TRBJ2-4; 10 nucleotides match TRBD1. The CDR3 extends over 15 amino acids. Germline trimming cut 4 bases from V and 8 bases from J; bases unmatched to any gene: 9. The germline V gene has CDR1 SGHRS and CDR2 YFSETQ. In DNA form, the CDR3 reads TGCGCCAGCAGCCCCGAGGGGACAGGGGTGGACATTCAGTACTTC. Amino acid sequence: CASSPEGTGVDIQYF.

This chain joins TRBV28 and TRBJ1-4; no clear D gene. Deletions cut 7 bases from V and 8 bases from J, with 14 bases between. The CDR3 is made up of 13 amino acids. Germline V gives CDR1 MDHEN, CDR2 SYDVKM. CDR3 residues: CASTVTRKEKLFF. CDR3 in DNA: TGTGCCAGCACTGTGACCCGAAAAGAAAAACTGTTTTTT.

The rearrangement uses TRBV5-1 and TRBJ2-1, with 8 bases fitting TRBD1. CDR3 length: 11 amino acids. Per germline, CDR1 SGHRS and CDR2 YFSETQ. The ends lost 4 bases at V and 10 bases at J; junction bases unmatched: 1. Here the CDR3 DNA reads TGCGCCAGCAGCAGGGACAGGGAGCAGTTCTTC. Residues: CASSRDREQFF.

This clone has just a few counts. This chain joins TRBV5-1 and TRBJ1-1, with D hard to call. Trimming pared 4 bases from V and 5 bases from J, leaving 12 bases between. This CDR3 is 13 amino acids long. Germline V CDR1 and CDR2: SGHRS, YFSETQ. CDR3 sequence: CASSADGGTEAFF. The CDR3 region has the DNA TGCGCCAGCAGCGCGGACGGAGGGACTGAAGCTTTCTTT.